This passage covers 6 T cell receptor beta chains from one sample sequenced in a study of PD-1 and CTLA-4 blockade in melanoma. Sequenced by immunoSEQ multiplex PCR; TCRdb stores in-frame clones only, minus some. The sample lists 15,000 to 20,000 clones, over 65% occurring once. The sample in question was CD8+ T cells from peripheral blood, obtained before anti-PD-1 treatment. All receptors come from a human donor with melanoma.

The chain joins TRBV14 to TRBJ2-1; D may be TRBD1 (5 bases). Germline V gene data show CDR1 as SGHDN and CDR2 as FVKESK. Trimming pared 4 bases from V and 5 bases from J, leaving 15 bases between. CDR3 length: 15 residues. CDR3 nucleotides: TGTGCCAGCAGCCCGACCTCGGACAACCACAATGAGCAGTTCTTC. This codes for CASSPTSDNHNEQFF. Looking up the rest from reference TRBV14 and TRBJ2-1 gives the full variable domain: EAGVTQFPSHSVIEKGQTVTLRCDPISGHDNLYWYRRVMGKEIKFLLHFVKESKQDESGMPNNRFLAERTGGTYSTLKVQPAELEDSGVYFCASSPTSDNHNEQFFGPGTRLTVL.

Relative to its sample, this clone is medium-sized. The chain is built from TRBV11-3 and TRBJ2-2; D could derive from TRBD1 or TRBD2 (5 bases each). With 7 bases removed from V and 6 bases from J, the gap between germline ends came to 9 bases. CDR3 length equals 12 residues. Germline V gene lookup returns CDR1 SGHNT and CDR2 YENEEA. The CDR3 region is CASIGTSGELFF. For the CDR3, the DNA is TGTGCCAGCATTGGGACCTCCGGGGAGCTGTTTTTT.

J is TRBJ2-5 and V is TRBV5-1; D is ambiguous. Germline-derived CDR1 and CDR2 are SGHRS and YFSETQ. The V end was cut by 0 bases, the J end by 4 bases, with 7 bases between. There are 13 residues in the CDR3. The CDR3 coding sequence is TGCGCCAGCAGCTTGGGGTTGCGAGAGACCCAGTACTTC. Translation: CASSLGLRETQYF.

CDR3 in DNA: TGTGCCGGAGGGACAGGCAATGAGCAGTTCTTC. Its protein product is CAGGTGNEQFF. V gene TRBV13 combines with J gene TRBJ2-1; the match to TRBD1 covers 8 bases. CDR1 and CDR2 (germline): PRHDT, FYEKMQ (reference sequence). The CDR3 length is 11 residues. The V gene end was trimmed by 11 bases and the J gene end by 6 bases; junction bases not matched to a gene: 3.

The rearrangement uses TRBV7-6 and TRBJ1-2; the D is unclear. V lost 1 base to trimming and J lost 3 bases, with 9 bases between them. The CDR3 loop spans 14 amino acids. Germline V CDR1 and CDR2: SGHVS, FNYEAQ. For the CDR3, the DNA is TGTGCCAGCAGCTTAGGGACCAGTCACTATGGCTACACCTTC. It codes for CASSLGTSHYGYTF.

This chain links TRBV10-3 with TRBJ2-7; 9 bases are a match to TRBD1. The CDR3 totals 14 residues. The junction had 6 bases not matched to a gene; V was cut back by 5 bases and J by 4 bases. Germline CDR1 is ENHRY and CDR2 is SYGVKD. CDR3 sequence (DNA): TGTGCCATCAGTACAGGGGGCTATCAGTACGAGCAGTACTTC. Its translation is CAISTGGYQYEQYF.